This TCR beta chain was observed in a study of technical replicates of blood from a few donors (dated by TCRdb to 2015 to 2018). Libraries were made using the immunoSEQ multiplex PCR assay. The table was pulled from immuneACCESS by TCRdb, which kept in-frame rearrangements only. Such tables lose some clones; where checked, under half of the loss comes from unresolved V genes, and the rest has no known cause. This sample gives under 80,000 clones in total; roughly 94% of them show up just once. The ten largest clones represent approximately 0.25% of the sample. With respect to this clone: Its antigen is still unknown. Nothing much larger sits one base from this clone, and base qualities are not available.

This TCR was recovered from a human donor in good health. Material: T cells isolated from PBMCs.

The DNA sequence is as follows: TGTGCCAGCAGCCTTAGGGCAGGGGGTACGAGCTCCTACAATGAGCAGTTCTTC. Its protein product is CASSLRAGGTSSYNEQFF. The V and J genes are TRBV7-6 and TRBJ2-1, with 7 bases in between that match TRBD1. The germline V gene gives CDR1 as SGHVS and CDR2 as FNYEAQ. Taken from cysteine to phenylalanine, the CDR3 has 18 residues. Only the CDR3 region is kept as DNA, spanning 54 bases read in frame from base 1. Trimming leaves V shorter by 5 bases and J shorter by 0 bases, with the junction holding 13 bases beyond the gene matches.